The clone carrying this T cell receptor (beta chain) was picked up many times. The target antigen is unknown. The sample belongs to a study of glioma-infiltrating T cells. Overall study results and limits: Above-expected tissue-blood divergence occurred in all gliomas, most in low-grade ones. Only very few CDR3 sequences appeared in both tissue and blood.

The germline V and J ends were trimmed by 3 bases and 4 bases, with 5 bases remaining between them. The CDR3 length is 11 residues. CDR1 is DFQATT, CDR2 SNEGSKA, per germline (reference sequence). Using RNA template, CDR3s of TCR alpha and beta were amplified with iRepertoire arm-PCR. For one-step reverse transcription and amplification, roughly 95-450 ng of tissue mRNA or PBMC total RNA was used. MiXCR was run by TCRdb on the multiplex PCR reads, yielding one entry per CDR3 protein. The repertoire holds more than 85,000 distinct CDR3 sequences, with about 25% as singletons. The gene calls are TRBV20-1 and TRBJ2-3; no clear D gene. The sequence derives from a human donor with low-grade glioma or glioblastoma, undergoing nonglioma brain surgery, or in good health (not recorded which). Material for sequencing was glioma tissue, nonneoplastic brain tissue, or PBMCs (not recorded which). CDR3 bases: TGCAGTGCTAGTCTAGCAGATACGCAGTATTTT. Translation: CSASLADTQYF.